The next 32 T cell receptor beta chains were all read from a single sample in a study of CD8+ T cells in alopecia areata. RNA extraction and reverse transcription yielded cDNA as sequencing template. TCRdb's copy holds only in-frame clones and misses some; the assay was immunoSEQ multiplex PCR. The sample holds about 110,000 clones, approximately 60% seen once. The source material was CD8+ T cells sorted from blood. Source of these receptors: a human donor in good health.

The V and J genes are TRBV7-9 and TRBJ1-4, with 9 bases fitting TRBD1. Germline loops: CDR1 SEHNR, CDR2 FQNEAQ (reference sequence). The J segment lost 8 bases and the V segment lost 3 bases, leaving 13 bases of the junction unmatched. The CDR3 totals 17 residues. The CDR3 nucleotides are TGTGCCAGCAGCTTCCGGGACAGGGAAAGGAGAAAGGAAAAACTGTTTTTT. Residues: CASSFRDRERRKEKLFF.

This clone was picked up a small number of times. The J gene is TRBJ2-7, the V gene TRBV27; 8 nucleotides match TRBD1. The CDR3 contains 14 residues. CDR1 MNHEY and CDR2 SMNVEV come from the germline V gene (reference sequence). The trim removed 1 base at V and 8 bases at J, leaving 7 bases unmatched. The CDR3 sequence is CASSLWTGYKKQYF. The CDR3, as DNA: TGTGCCAGCAGTTTATGGACAGGGTATAAAAAGCAGTACTTC.

CDR3 amino acids: CASSLRVGSNQPQHF. CDR3 coding DNA: TGTGCCAGCAGTTTAAGGGTTGGGAGCAATCAGCCCCAGCATTTT. The V and J genes are TRBV28 and TRBJ1-5; no firm D call. Germline assignment: CDR1 MDHEN and CDR2 SYDVKM. The CDR3 runs 15 residues. V was shortened by 2 bases and J by 1 base, with 9 bases between the two germline ends.

This clone was counted once. The CDR3 protein is CSVDPTTGADGYTF. In nucleotides, the CDR3 is TGCAGCGTTGACCCGACAACAGGGGCCGACGGCTACACCTTC. The chain carries TRBV29-1 and TRBJ1-2, with 7 bases lining up with TRBD1. The CDR3 sequence is 14 residues long. V lost 3 bases, J lost 8 bases, and 12 bases stayed unmatched. Germline CDR1 SQVTM, CDR2 ANQGSEA. Combining the CDR3 with reference TRBV29-1 and TRBJ1-2 gives the whole variable domain SAVISQKPSRDICQRGTSLTIQCQVDSQVTMMFWYRQQPGQSLTLIATANQGSEATYESGFVIDKFPISRPNLTFSTLTVSNMSPEDSSIYLCSVDPTTGADGYTFGSGTRLTVV.

The genes are TRBV23-1 and TRBJ2-7; D is possibly TRBD1 (6 bases). TRBV23-1 is designated an ORF whose function remains uncertain. CDR3 length equals 17 residues. Trimming cost V 0 bases and J 0 bases, with 15 bases left between them. The CDR3 sequence is CASSQSPGQSVSYEQYF. As DNA, the CDR3 is TGCGCCAGCAGTCAATCCCCCGGACAGTCTGTCTCCTACGAGCAGTACTTC.

The V call is TRBV4-3, the J call TRBJ2-1, with 8 bases lining up with TRBD2. Trimming cost V 5 bases and J 3 bases; bases outside gene matches: 6. Per the germline V gene, CDR1 is LGHNA and CDR2 is YSLEER. The CDR3 runs to 15 residues. Here the CDR3 DNA reads TGCGCCAGCAGCTCGCGGGGGGCCGACTACAATGAGCAGTTCTTC. Encoded protein: CASSSRGADYNEQFF.

This clone has only a few counts. The chain uses TRBV19 and TRBJ2-5; 8 bases fit TRBD2. This CDR3 spans 14 amino acids. The germline V gene encodes CDR1 LNHDA and CDR2 SQIVND (reference sequence). Trimming took 5 bases from V and 0 from J; bases not matched to a gene: 2. The CDR3 here is CASSERGYQETQYF. For the CDR3, the DNA is TGTGCCAGTAGTGAGCGGGGGTACCAAGAGACCCAGTACTTC.

J is TRBJ1-1 and V is TRBV13; no firm D call. Looked up from germline, CDR1 is PRHDT and CDR2 is FYEKMQ (reference sequence). There are 13 residues in the CDR3. V dropped 5 bases and J dropped 1 base, with 8 bases sitting between them. CDR3 region: CASSIIGNTEAFF. CDR3 bases: TGTGCCAGCAGCATAATAGGGAACACTGAAGCTTTCTTT. The full variable domain, its missing parts supplied by reference TRBV13 and TRBJ1-1, is AAGVIQSPRHLIKEKRETATLKCYPIPRHDTVYWYQQGPGQDPQFLISFYEKMQSDKGSIPDRFSAQQFSDYHSELNMSSLELGDSALYFCASSIIGNTEAFFGQGTRLTVV.

The chain uses TRBV7-8 and TRBJ1-1, with 9 bases lining up with TRBD1. J lost 1 base, V lost 2 bases, and 11 bases had no gene match. Germline V gene sequence: CDR1 SGHVS, CDR2 FQNEAQ. The CDR3 extends over 18 amino acids. The CDR3 DNA is TGTGCCAGCAGCTTAACCGCCGGACAGGGGCGAAGGAACACTGAAGCTTTCTTT. Translation gives CASSLTAGQGRRNTEAFF.

The chain joins TRBV7-9 to TRBJ2-1; D is possibly TRBD2 (6 bases). The CDR3 spans 18 residues. The germline V gene encodes CDR1 SEHNR and CDR2 FQNEAQ (reference sequence). V was clipped by 5 bases and J by 1 base, with 21 bases between them. CDR3 sequence (DNA): TGTGCCAGCAGCCAACCACAGTTCGGGGGTGAGTCCTACAATGAGCAGTTCTTC. This codes for CASSQPQFGGESYNEQFF. Looking up the rest from reference TRBV7-9 and TRBJ2-1 gives the full variable domain: DTGVSQNPRHKITKRGQNVTFRCDPISEHNRLYWYRQTLGQGPEFLTYFQNEAQLEKSRLLSDRFSAERPKGSFSTLEIQRTEQGDSAMYLCASSQPQFGGESYNEQFFGPGTRLTVL.

In its sample, this clone was seen once. The chain uses TRBV29-1 and TRBJ2-5; 8 bases fit TRBD1. Germline V gene sequence: CDR1 SQVTM, CDR2 ANQGSEA. This CDR3 is built from 13 residues. J lost 3 bases, V lost 6 bases, and 6 bases had no gene match. The CDR3 region is CSVAGGREETQYF. The CDR3 nucleotides are TGCAGCGTGGCAGGGGGCCGCGAAGAGACCCAGTACTTC. The whole variable domain, remainder taken from reference TRBV29-1 and TRBJ2-5, is SAVISQKPSRDICQRGTSLTIQCQVDSQVTMMFWYRQQPGQSLTLIATANQGSEATYESGFVIDKFPISRPNLTFSTLTVSNMSPEDSSIYLCSVAGGREETQYFGPGTRLLVL.

Concerning this clone itself: The identical CDR3 is also encoded by other nucleotide sequences in the sample. The V gene is TRBV30, the J gene TRBJ2-7; D might be TRBD2 (6 bases). V lost 2 bases, J lost 4 bases, and 12 bases lay in between. Germline loops: CDR1 GTSNPN, CDR2 SVGIG (reference sequence). The CDR3 runs to 13 residues. In DNA, the CDR3 is TGTGCCTGGAGTCCCAGCGGGCCGTACGAGCAGTACTTC. Translating gives CAWSPSGPYEQYF.

V and J are TRBV13 and TRBJ2-2, with D perhaps being TRBD1 or TRBD2 (6 bases each). V lost 5 bases and J 6 bases, leaving 16 bases between the germline ends. This CDR3 region has 15 residues. The germline gives CDR1 PRHDT, CDR2 FYEKMQ (reference sequence). CDR3 nucleotides: TGTGCCAGCAGCGCCCGGGGGCTTGGCCCCGGGGAGCTGTTTTTT. Translating it yields CASSARGLGPGELFF.

The rearrangement links TRBV7-9 to TRBJ1-2; TRBD1 might be the D (6 bases). Trimming took off 5 bases at V and 1 base at J, with 17 bases between the two ends. The CDR3 covers 16 residues. Germline assignment: CDR1 SEHNR and CDR2 FQNEAQ (reference sequence). CDR3 protein: CASSTLIYRVNYGYTF. As DNA, the CDR3 is TGTGCCAGCAGCACCCTTATATACAGGGTTAACTATGGCTACACCTTC.

This chain links TRBV13 with TRBJ2-7; 12 bases are shared with TRBD1. CDR3 length: 15 residues. Per germline, CDR1 PRHDT and CDR2 FYEKMQ (reference sequence). V gave up 3 bases and J gave up 7 bases; unmatched junction bases: 7. The CDR3 DNA sequence: TGTGCCAGCAGCTTTACCGGGACAGGGGGCAAAGAGCAGTACTTC. This sequence encodes CASSFTGTGGKEQYF. Based on the CDR3 plus reference TRBV13 and TRBJ2-7, the full variable domain is AAGVIQSPRHLIKEKRETATLKCYPIPRHDTVYWYQQGPGQDPQFLISFYEKMQSDKGSIPDRFSAQQFSDYHSELNMSSLELGDSALYFCASSFTGTGGKEQYFGPGTRLTVT.

This rearrangement joins TRBV4-1 to TRBJ2-7; D uncertain. The ends were cut back, 4 bases at V and 5 bases at J, with 9 bases in the middle. There are 12 residues in the CDR3. Germline loops: CDR1 MGHRA, CDR2 YSYEKL. The CDR3 reads CASSRNKDEQYF. CDR3 nucleotides: TGCGCCAGCAGCCGGAATAAAGACGAGCAGTACTTC.

The rearrangement uses TRBV25-1 and TRBJ2-1, with 9 positions matching TRBD2. CDR3 size: 14 residues. V gave up 8 bases and J gave up 0 bases; unmatched junction bases: 2. CDR1 MGHDK and CDR2 SYGVNS come from the germline V gene. The CDR3 region is CASLAGSSYNEQFF. The CDR3 nucleotides read TGTGCCAGCCTAGCGGGGAGCTCCTACAATGAGCAGTTCTTC. Together with reference TRBV25-1 and TRBJ2-1, the CDR3 gives the full variable domain: EADIYQTPRYLVIGTGKKITLECSQTMGHDKMYWYQQDPGMELHLIHYSYGVNSTEKGDLSSESTVSRIRTEHFPLTLESARPSHTSQYLCASLAGSSYNEQFFGPGTRLTVL.

The chain employs TRBV25-1 and TRBJ1-2; the D gene is possibly TRBD1 (5 bases). The germline V and J ends were trimmed by 1 base and 0 bases, with 9 bases remaining between them. Germline CDR1 MGHDK, CDR2 SYGVNS. The CDR3 is made up of 15 amino acids. In DNA form, the CDR3 reads TGTGCCAGCAGTGAATGGGGGACCGCTAACTATGGCTACACCTTC. Translation gives CASSEWGTANYGYTF.

This clone was detected only a few times. This chain links TRBV6-5 with TRBJ2-7; 11 positions match TRBD2. The CDR3 length is 13 residues. CDR1 and CDR2 from the germline V gene are MNHEY and SVGAGI. The junction had 0 bases not matched to a gene; V was cut back by 6 bases and J by 2 bases. The CDR3 spells CASRLAGAYEQYF. DNA of the CDR3: TGTGCCAGCAGACTAGCGGGGGCCTACGAGCAGTACTTC.

This chain joins TRBV29-1 and TRBJ2-3, with D uncertain. V lost 6 bases to trimming and J lost 0 bases, with 10 bases between them. The CDR3 is 13 amino acids. Germline-derived CDR1 and CDR2 are SQVTM and ANQGSEA. In nucleotides, the CDR3 is TGCAGCGTCTGGGGTATTAGCACAGATACGCAGTATTTT. Translation: CSVWGISTDTQYF.

In this sample, this clone turned up a few times. The chain employs TRBV2 and TRBJ2-3; 10 nucleotides agree with TRBD2. After removal of 3 bases from V and 4 bases from J, the junction contained 7 bases not matched to a gene. There are 16 residues in the CDR3. CDR1 and CDR2 from the germline V gene are SNHLY and FYNNEI. CDR3 protein: CASSEPAGGPSDTQYF. The CDR3 coding sequence is TGTGCCAGCAGTGAGCCAGCGGGGGGGCCCTCAGATACGCAGTATTTT.

CDR3 nucleotides: TGTGCCAGCAGTACACAGGGGGACACCGGGGAGCTGTTTTTT. Encoded protein: CASSTQGDTGELFF. V is TRBV2 and J is TRBJ2-2, with TRBD1 identical over 8 bases. J lost 3 bases, V lost 5 bases, and 2 bases had no gene match. There are 14 residues in the CDR3. Germline CDR1 reads SNHLY; CDR2 reads FYNNEI.

The V gene is TRBV7-9, the J gene TRBJ2-1; unclear D gene. The V gene's germline CDR1 is SEHNR and CDR2 FQNEAQ (reference sequence). The ends were cut back, 7 bases at V and 5 bases at J, with 12 bases in the middle. This CDR3 is 13 amino acids long. CDR3 amino acids: CASTSGFDNEQFF. DNA of the CDR3: TGTGCCAGCACCTCCGGGTTTGACAATGAGCAGTTCTTC.

The rearrangement joins TRBV7-8 to TRBJ2-7; maybe TRBD2 (6 bases). This CDR3 has 13 residues. The V end was cut by 5 bases, the J end by 3 bases, with 11 bases between. Per germline, CDR1 SGHVS and CDR2 FQNEAQ. The CDR3 loop is CASSGGILYEQYF. In DNA form, the CDR3 reads TGTGCCAGCAGCGGGGGGATCCTCTACGAGCAGTACTTC. Full variable domain (remainder filled in from reference TRBV7-8 and TRBJ2-7): GAGVSQSPRYKVAKRGQDVALRCDPISGHVSLFWYQQALGQGPEFLTYFQNEAQLDKSGLPSDRFFAERPEGSVSTLKIQRTQQEDSAVYLCASSGGILYEQYFGPGTRLTVT.

This clone came up once. The V call is TRBV10-3, the J call TRBJ2-7, with D tentatively TRBD2 (6 bases). The CDR3 loop spans 16 amino acids. CDR1 and CDR2 (germline): ENHRY, SYGVKD. V shed 4 bases and J shed 2 bases, with 18 bases lying between them. DNA of the CDR3: TGTGCCATCAGTGGCGGTGGGAGGCCAACTGCCTACGAGCAGTACTTC. The encoded protein is CAISGGGRPTAYEQYF.

This clone showed up just a few times. The chain is built from TRBV30 and TRBJ2-5, with D hard to call. The V and J ends lost 2 bases and 4 bases respectively, with 5 bases between them. This CDR3 has 11 residues. Germline V lookup: CDR1 GTSNPN, CDR2 SVGIG (reference sequence). Here the CDR3 DNA reads TGTGCCTGGAGTATAGGAGAGACCCAGTACTTC. It is translated as CAWSIGETQYF.

This chain connects TRBV4-1 to TRBJ2-2; tentative D call: TRBD1 (6 bases). From germline, CDR1 is MGHRA and CDR2 YSYEKL. Trimming stripped 4 bases from V and 5 bases from J, with 17 bases between. This CDR3 has 16 residues. In DNA form, the CDR3 reads TGCGCCAGCAGCCCGCTTAATACAGGGACGACCGGGGAGCTGTTTTTT. Residues: CASSPLNTGTTGELFF.

The rearrangement joins TRBV7-2 to TRBJ1-6; no definite D call. This CDR3 spans 16 amino acids. Trimming pared 4 bases from V and 3 bases from J, leaving 13 bases between. Germline V gives CDR1 SGHTA, CDR2 FQGNSA. CDR3 coding DNA: TGTGCCAGCAGCTCCGTTCGCGGGGTCTATAATTCACCCCTCCACTTT. This translates into CASSSVRGVYNSPLHF.

The rearrangement links TRBV29-1 to TRBJ1-2; D remains unclear. The CDR3 is 13 residues long. Germline assignment: CDR1 SQVTM and CDR2 ANQGSEA. V was clipped by 4 bases and J by 1 base, with 10 bases between them. CDR3: CSVGPDGNYGYTF. The CDR3 nucleotides read TGCAGCGTTGGCCCAGATGGTAACTATGGCTACACCTTC.

The chain joins TRBV5-5 to TRBJ2-2; D is unclear. V dropped 0 bases and J dropped 3 bases, with 3 bases sitting between them. There are 13 residues in the CDR3. Looked up from germline, CDR1 is SGHKS and CDR2 is YYEKEE (reference sequence). The chain's CDR3 is CASSLDDTGELFF. Written as DNA, the CDR3 is TGTGCCAGCAGCTTGGATGACACCGGGGAGCTGTTTTTT.

The V gene is TRBV30, the J gene TRBJ1-2; TRBD1 matches 9 bases. Germline V gives CDR1 GTSNPN, CDR2 SVGIG (reference sequence). This CDR3 contains 18 residues. The J segment lost 5 bases and the V segment lost 2 bases, leaving 18 bases of the junction unmatched. The CDR3 DNA sequence: TGTGCCTGGAGTTTTCCCGGGACAGGGAACACCCCGGAGTATGGCTACACCTTC. It is translated as CAWSFPGTGNTPEYGYTF. The entire variable domain, with the rest obtained from reference TRBV30 and TRBJ1-2, is as follows: SQTIHQWPATLVQPVGSPLSLECTVEGTSNPNLYWYRQAAGRGLQLLFYSVGIGQISSEVPQNLSASRPQDRQFILSSKKLLLSDSGFYLCAWSFPGTGNTPEYGYTFGSGTRLTVV.

The chain joins TRBV2 to TRBJ2-3; 9 nucleotides align to TRBD2. There are 14 residues in the CDR3. J gave up 4 bases and V 8 bases, and 7 bases lay outside the gene matches. Germline V gene sequence: CDR1 SNHLY, CDR2 FYNNEI. CDR3 bases: TGTGCCAGCGGGCGGGGGGGTTCGGCAGATACGCAGTATTTT. Its translation: CASGRGGSADTQYF.